The rows below give T cell receptor beta chains drawn from one sample of a study of blood T cell repertoires in COVID-19. The assay was immunoSEQ multiplex PCR, and TCRdb's table has in-frame clones only and misses some. The repertoire holds 290,000 or so clones, approximately 90% seen once, with more than 0.95% in the top ten. The source material was PBMCs or T cells enriched from blood (not recorded which). The receptors originated from a woman under 40 who had recovered from COVID-19. CDR3s include the opening cysteine and the closing phenylalanine or tryptophan. D genes are given only for firm matches. Clone size is not always given. Where it is, it says once, few, many or a class for expanded clones.

j_call clone_size v_call d_call cdr3_nt cdr3_aa
TRBJ1-6 - TRBV2 TRBD1 TGTGCCAGCAGTGTGAATTTAGGGGGCGGTAATTCACCCCTCCACTTT CASSVNLGGGNSPLHF
TRBJ2-3 - TRBV2 TRBD2 TGTGCCAGCGTTGAAATGACTAGCGGGATCCCTACGCAGTATTTT CASVEMTSGIPTQYF
TRBJ1-1 once TRBV7-9 - TGTGCCAGCAGCTCCCTACCCTCAACGCACTCGAACACTGAAGCTTTCTTT CASSSLPSTHSNTEAFF
TRBJ2-7 - TRBV7-2 - TGTGCCAGCAGCTTAGAGGTTCCGTCGGGCGAGCAGTACTTC CASSLEVPSGEQYF
TRBJ1-5 - TRBV5-1 - TGCGCCAGCAGCTTGGGCCACGGGTCGGGCAATCAGCCCCAGCATTTT CASSLGHGSGNQPQHF
TRBJ1-3 once TRBV21-1 - TGTGCCAGCAGCAAGGTCGGGACAGGGAGGAACACCATATATTTT CASSKVGTGRNTIYF
TRBJ2-3 - TRBV19 - TGTGCCAGTAGTTCATCAGGTAGGAGGGGTGGCACAGATACGCAGTATTTT CASSSSGRRGGTDTQYF
TRBJ2-3 - TRBV7-2 - TGTGCCAGCAGCACCTCACTCCGGACAGATACGCAGTATTTT CASSTSLRTDTQYF
TRBJ2-7 - TRBV6-5 TRBD1 TGTGCCAGCAGTTTCCCGGGACAGGGGGCCCACGAGCAGTACTTC CASSFPGQGAHEQYF
TRBJ1-3 - TRBV11-2 - TGTGCCAGCAGCTTAACGTCGGGCTCTGGAAACACCATATATTTT CASSLTSGSGNTIYF
TRBJ2-3 once TRBV19 TRBD1 TGTGCCAGTAGTTCACAGGGGGGCACAGATACGCAGTATTTT CASSSQGGTDTQYF
TRBJ2-7 - TRBV4-3 TRBD2 TGCGCCAGCAGCCAAGAAACTAGCGCTTATTTCTACGAGCAGTACTTC CASSQETSAYFYEQYF
TRBJ1-1 - TRBV29-1 - TGCAGTGGGAGGGTGAACACTGAAGCTTTCTTT CSGRVNTEAFF
TRBJ1-5 - TRBV6-2/TRBV6-3 TRBD1 TGTGCCAGCAGCCGGACAGGGGGCGGCAATCAGCCCCAGCATTTT CASSRTGGGNQPQHF
TRBJ2-7 - TRBV6-1 TRBD1 TGTGCCAGCAGTGATTCGGACAGGGGCCGAGGGGAGCAGTACTTC CASSDSDRGRGEQYF
TRBJ2-7 - TRBV7-2 TRBD1 TGTGCCAGCAGCTCTCATAGTCTCCAGGGGGCAGGAGAGCAGTACTTC CASSSHSLQGAGEQYF
TRBJ2-7 - TRBV30 TRBD1 TGTGCCTGGAGTAAGACAGGGGCCGAGCAGTACTTC CAWSKTGAEQYF
TRBJ2-3 - TRBV28 TRBD2 TGTGCCAGCAGTTTACGATTAGCGGGAAGGGGCACAGATACGCAGTATTTT CASSLRLAGRGTDTQYF
TRBJ2-3 few TRBV10-1 TRBD2 TGCGCCAGCAGTGCAGGGACTAGCGGCACAGATACGCAGTATTTT CASSAGTSGTDTQYF
TRBJ1-6 - TRBV18 - TGTGCCAGCTCACCGGGGGGAGATTCACCCCTCCACTTT CASSPGGDSPLHF
TRBJ1-1 - TRBV7-9 TRBD1 TGTGCCAGCAGCTTCACCGGGACAGACGCTGAAGCTTTCTTT CASSFTGTDAEAFF
TRBJ2-5 - TRBV19 TRBD1 TGTGCCAGTAGTATAGGGGTAGGGACAGTGGAGACCCAGTACTTC CASSIGVGTVETQYF
TRBJ1-5 - TRBV28 TRBD1 TGTGCCAGCAATGGACAGGGGGCACTTCAGCCCCAGCATTTT CASNGQGALQPQHF
TRBJ2-2 - TRBV2 - TGTGCCAGCAATACCGAGGCAGCGAACACCGGGGAGCTGTTTTTT CASNTEAANTGELFF
TRBJ2-7 - TRBV28 - TGTGCCAGCAGTTTTTCAGGCGAGCAGTACTTC CASSFSGEQYF
TRBJ1-2 - TRBV7-8 - TGTGCCAGCAGCCCTTATATAGCTAACTATGGCTACACCTTC CASSPYIANYGYTF
TRBJ1-5 - TRBV18 - TGTGCCAGCTCACCCGACAGGACGACCCAGCATTTT CASSPDRTTQHF
TRBJ2-3 - TRBV9 TRBD2 TGTGCCAGCAGCGTAGCGTTCGTTACGGGAGGTAGAACAGATACGCAGTATTTT CASSVAFVTGGRTDTQYF
TRBJ1-6 - TRBV4-3 - TGCGCCAGCAGCCAAGAGGGCAGGGGCCATTCACCCCTCCACTTT CASSQEGRGHSPLHF
TRBJ1-6 - TRBV7-2 TRBD1 TGTGCCAGCAGCTACCGGACAGGGGGGGATTCACCCCTCCACTTT CASSYRTGGDSPLHF
TRBJ2-7 - TRBV7-6 - TGTGCCAGCAGCCCCTTAGCGGCCCGAACCGGCGAGCAGTACTTC CASSPLAARTGEQYF
TRBJ2-2 few TRBV7-3 TRBD2 TGTGCCAGCAGCTTCGTAGCGGGAGGGACCGGGGAGCTGTTTTTT CASSFVAGGTGELFF
TRBJ1-2 - TRBV5-6 TRBD1 TGTGCCAGCAGCCCGGCGACAGGGTGGTATGGCTACACCTTC CASSPATGWYGYTF
TRBJ2-1 - TRBV6-1 - TGTGCCAGCAGTGAACTCACAGGAGGGATGGATGAGCAGTTCTTC CASSELTGGMDEQFF
TRBJ2-7 - TRBV4-3 - TGCGCCAGCAGCCAAGAAACTCGCTACGAGCAGTACTTC CASSQETRYEQYF
TRBJ1-5 - TRBV29-1 - TGCAGCGTTGGATACGACAGTAACAATCAGCCCCAGCATTTT CSVGYDSNNQPQHF
TRBJ1-6 few TRBV7-2 TRBD1 TGTGCCAGCAGCTCGAGGGACAGCAATTCACCCCTCCACTTT CASSSRDSNSPLHF
TRBJ2-1 - TRBV18 - TGTGCCAGCTCATCCTACCTCGACAATGAGCAGTTCTTC CASSSYLDNEQFF
TRBJ2-3 - TRBV5-1 TRBD2 TGCGCCAGCAGTCCCAAAAAGACTAGCGGGAGGGCCTATTCAGATACGCAGTATTTT CASSPKKTSGRAYSDTQYF
TRBJ1-2 - TRBV20-1 - TGCAGTGTTACCAGGGGCGTTGGCTACACCTTC CSVTRGVGYTF
TRBJ2-7 - TRBV28 - TGTGCCAGCTCTTGGGGCCATTTCGAGCAGTACTTC CASSWGHFEQYF
TRBJ1-1 - TRBV25-1 - TGTGCCAGCAGTGAAAGTTGGGACAAGAACACTGAAGCTTTCTTT CASSESWDKNTEAFF
TRBJ1-5 - TRBV5-8 TRBD1 TGTGCCAGCAGCTCTTGGTCGGGACAGGGTTCCCAGCCCCAGCATTTT CASSSWSGQGSQPQHF
TRBJ2-2 - TRBV5-1 TRBD1 TGCGCCAGCAGCGGGACAGCGAACACCGGGGAGCTGTTTTTT CASSGTANTGELFF
TRBJ2-1 - TRBV5-1 TRBD1 TGCGCCAGCAGCTTGAGAAGTCGGGACAGTCCAAACCCTCTCTTCGGTGAGCAGTTCTTC CASSLRSRDSPNPLFGEQFF
TRBJ2-5 once TRBV18 TRBD2 TGTGCCAGCTCACCACTACTAGCGACTCAAGAGACCCAGTACTTC CASSPLLATQETQYF
TRBJ1-1 few TRBV5-5 TRBD1 TGTGCCAGCAGCATACAGGGGGACACTGAAGCTTTCTTT CASSIQGDTEAFF
TRBJ2-7 - TRBV7-2 TRBD1 TGTGCCAGCAGCTCCGACAGGGTGAGGTTCGAGCAGTACTTC CASSSDRVRFEQYF
TRBJ1-1 once TRBV5-1 - TGCGCCAGCAGCTTACGACAGAACACTGAAGCTTTCTTT CASSLRQNTEAFF
TRBJ1-2 - TRBV5-1 - TGCGCCAGCAGCTTGGACTTAGGCAGGACTAACTATGGCTACACCTTC CASSLDLGRTNYGYTF